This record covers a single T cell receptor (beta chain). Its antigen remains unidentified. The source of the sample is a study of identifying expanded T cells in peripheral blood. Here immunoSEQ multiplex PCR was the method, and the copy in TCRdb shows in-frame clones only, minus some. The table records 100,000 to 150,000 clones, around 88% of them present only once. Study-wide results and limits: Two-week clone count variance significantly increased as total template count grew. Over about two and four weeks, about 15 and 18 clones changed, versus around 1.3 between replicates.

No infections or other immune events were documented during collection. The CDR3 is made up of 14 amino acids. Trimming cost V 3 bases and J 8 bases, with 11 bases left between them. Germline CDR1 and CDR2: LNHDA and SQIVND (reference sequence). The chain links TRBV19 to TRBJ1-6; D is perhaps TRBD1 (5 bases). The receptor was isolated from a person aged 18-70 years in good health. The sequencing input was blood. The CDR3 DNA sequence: TGTGCCAGTAGTATGTCCCAGGGAGATTCACCCCTCCACTTT. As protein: CASSMSQGDSPLHF.